A selection of T cell receptor beta chains follows, all from one sample in a study of shared T cell receptors in the human thymus. Libraries were prepared by immunoSEQ multiplex PCR; TCRdb keeps only in-frame clonotypes and omits some of them. This sample has some 640,000 clones, with around 87% found just once. Another study also made use of these data, one on human thymus T cells.

Source material: thymocytes. These receptor sequences come from a boy less than two years old with a congenital heart defect. Each CDR3 is given with its conserved first and last residue. Fields, in order: clone size, D gene, V gene, J gene, CDR3 protein, CDR3 DNA. The D gene is left open where the match is weak. Rows give clone size only sometimes, using once, few, many, or a class for an expanded clone.

abundance: NA; d_gene: NA; v_gene: TRBV19; j_gene: TRBJ1-1; CDR3aa: CASSIKSPVTYTEAFF; CDR3nt: TGTGCCAGTAGTATAAAAAGTCCGGTGACTTACACTGAAGCTTTCTTT
abundance: NA; d_gene: TRBD2; v_gene: TRBV2; j_gene: TRBJ2-2; CDR3aa: CASGRGETGELFF; CDR3nt: TGTGCCAGCGGGAGGGGAGAGACCGGGGAGCTGTTTTTT
abundance: once; d_gene: TRBD1; v_gene: TRBV19; j_gene: TRBJ1-2; CDR3aa: CASSSDRVGRYTF; CDR3nt: TGTGCCAGTAGTTCGGACAGGGTGGGCCGCTACACCTTC
abundance: NA; d_gene: TRBD2; v_gene: TRBV4-3; j_gene: TRBJ2-3; CDR3aa: CASSQSGVTSVEDTQYF; CDR3nt: TGCGCCAGCAGCCAATCGGGGGTGACTAGCGTGGAAGATACGCAGTATTTT
abundance: NA; d_gene: TRBD1; v_gene: TRBV11-2; j_gene: TRBJ1-2; CDR3aa: CASSPVRRVEDRGFYGYTF; CDR3nt: TGTGCCAGCAGCCCAGTTCGGCGTGTCGAGGACAGGGGATTCTATGGCTACACCTTC
abundance: NA; d_gene: NA; v_gene: TRBV14; j_gene: TRBJ2-7; CDR3aa: CASSQANEQYF; CDR3nt: TGTGCCAGCAGCCAAGCCAACGAGCAGTACTTC
abundance: NA; d_gene: NA; v_gene: TRBV7-8; j_gene: TRBJ2-7; CDR3aa: CASSPSGQLRYEQYF; CDR3nt: TGTGCCAGCAGCCCCTCCGGACAGCTCCGCTACGAGCAGTACTTC
abundance: NA; d_gene: NA; v_gene: TRBV25-1; j_gene: TRBJ1-1; CDR3aa: CASRKTGEAFF; CDR3nt: TGTGCCAGCAGGAAGACAGGAGAAGCTTTCTTT
abundance: NA; d_gene: NA; v_gene: TRBV5-5; j_gene: TRBJ2-7; CDR3aa: CASSPEFSYEQYF; CDR3nt: TGTGCCAGCAGCCCAGAATTCTCCTACGAGCAGTACTTC
abundance: NA; d_gene: NA; v_gene: TRBV7-5; j_gene: TRBJ2-7; CDR3aa: CARRLIRGVHSYEQYF; CDR3nt: TGTGCCAGAAGACTAATCCGCGGGGTTCACTCCTACGAGCAGTACTTC
abundance: NA; d_gene: TRBD1; v_gene: TRBV4-1; j_gene: TRBJ2-3; CDR3aa: CASSQPRGQGGADTQYF; CDR3nt: TGCGCCAGCAGCCAACCTCGCGGACAGGGGGGTGCAGATACGCAGTATTTT
abundance: NA; d_gene: TRBD1; v_gene: TRBV27; j_gene: TRBJ1-4; CDR3aa: CASSSGTVNEKLFF; CDR3nt: TGTGCCAGCAGTTCCGGGACAGTAAATGAAAAACTGTTTTTT
abundance: NA; d_gene: NA; v_gene: TRBV29-1; j_gene: TRBJ2-7; CDR3aa: CSVRGTDSYEQYF; CDR3nt: TGCAGCGTGCGCGGGACGGATTCCTACGAGCAGTACTTC
abundance: once; d_gene: NA; v_gene: TRBV20-1; j_gene: TRBJ2-7; CDR3aa: CSGQYEQYF; CDR3nt: TGCAGTGGACAGTACGAGCAGTACTTC
abundance: NA; d_gene: TRBD1; v_gene: TRBV28; j_gene: TRBJ2-3; CDR3aa: CASSPQRDSVRYSTDTQYF; CDR3nt: TGTGCCAGCAGTCCCCAGAGGGACAGTGTACGTTATAGCACAGATACGCAGTATTTT
abundance: few; d_gene: NA; v_gene: TRBV28; j_gene: TRBJ2-5; CDR3aa: CASSSIEGWETQYF; CDR3nt: TGTGCCAGCAGTTCCATCGAGGGTTGGGAGACCCAGTACTTC
abundance: NA; d_gene: TRBD1; v_gene: TRBV25-1; j_gene: TRBJ1-6; CDR3aa: CASSEVLGTAITNSPLHF; CDR3nt: TGTGCCAGCAGTGAAGTACTTGGGACAGCTATAACGAATTCACCCCTCCACTTT
abundance: NA; d_gene: TRBD2; v_gene: TRBV5-8; j_gene: TRBJ2-1; CDR3aa: CASSKGLAGGGDCNEQFF; CDR3nt: TGTGCCAGCAGCAAGGGACTAGCGGGAGGTGGAGATTGCAATGAGCAGTTCTTC
abundance: NA; d_gene: NA; v_gene: TRBV5-4; j_gene: TRBJ2-3; CDR3aa: CASSWALAVTDTQYF; CDR3nt: TGTGCCAGCAGCTGGGCGCTAGCCGTCACAGATACGCAGTATTTT
abundance: NA; d_gene: NA; v_gene: TRBV5-1; j_gene: TRBJ1-1; CDR3aa: CASSLVVGHMNTEAFF; CDR3nt: TGCGCCAGCAGCTTGGTTGTGGGCCACATGAACACTGAAGCTTTCTTT
abundance: NA; d_gene: NA; v_gene: TRBV2; j_gene: TRBJ2-1; CDR3aa: CASTLAALSYNEQFF; CDR3nt: TGTGCCAGCACCTTGGCGGCGCTCTCCTACAATGAGCAGTTCTTC
abundance: few; d_gene: TRBD2; v_gene: TRBV14; j_gene: TRBJ2-1; CDR3aa: CASNRSSGYNEQFF; CDR3nt: TGTGCCAGCAACCGATCTAGCGGTTACAATGAGCAGTTCTTC
abundance: NA; d_gene: NA; v_gene: TRBV18; j_gene: TRBJ1-2; CDR3aa: CASSPPRLLYGYTF; CDR3nt: TGTGCCAGCTCACCACCCCGACTCCTATATGGCTACACCTTC
abundance: NA; d_gene: NA; v_gene: TRBV6-5; j_gene: TRBJ1-1; CDR3aa: CASSPRLSTEAFF; CDR3nt: TGTGCCAGCAGTCCCCGACTCAGTACTGAAGCTTTCTTT
abundance: NA; d_gene: NA; v_gene: TRBV16; j_gene: TRBJ2-4; CDR3aa: CASSQFGPGLYF; CDR3nt: TGTGCCAGCAGCCAATTCGGTCCAGGGCTGTACTTC
abundance: NA; d_gene: NA; v_gene: TRBV10-3; j_gene: TRBJ1-2; CDR3aa: CAISDRLVQINYGYTF; CDR3nt: TGTGCCATCAGTGATCGTCTTGTTCAGATTAACTATGGCTACACCTTC
abundance: NA; d_gene: NA; v_gene: TRBV15; j_gene: TRBJ2-2; CDR3aa: CATSTPLEAVTGELFF; CDR3nt: TGTGCCACCAGCACCCCATTGGAAGCGGTTACCGGGGAGCTGTTTTTT
abundance: NA; d_gene: TRBD1; v_gene: TRBV6-5; j_gene: TRBJ2-7; CDR3aa: CASSRDRVNYEQYF; CDR3nt: TGTGCCAGCAGCCGGGACAGGGTAAACTACGAGCAGTACTTC
abundance: NA; d_gene: NA; v_gene: TRBV6-1; j_gene: TRBJ1-2; CDR3aa: CASMGGDYGYTF; CDR3nt: TGTGCCAGCATGGGGGGGGACTATGGCTACACCTTC
abundance: NA; d_gene: NA; v_gene: TRBV11-2; j_gene: TRBJ1-1; CDR3aa: CASTLTGQNLNTEAFF; CDR3nt: TGTGCCAGCACTCTGACAGGACAGAACTTGAACACTGAAGCTTTCTTT
abundance: NA; d_gene: TRBD2; v_gene: TRBV9; j_gene: TRBJ2-1; CDR3aa: CASSVGLAALRDNEQFF; CDR3nt: TGTGCCAGCAGCGTAGGCCTAGCGGCCCTTCGTGACAATGAGCAGTTCTTC
abundance: once; d_gene: NA; v_gene: TRBV4-3; j_gene: TRBJ2-5; CDR3aa: CASSQELGAGEQYF; CDR3nt: TGCGCCAGCAGCCAAGAACTCGGAGCGGGTGAGCAGTACTTC
abundance: NA; d_gene: TRBD2; v_gene: TRBV6-5; j_gene: TRBJ2-1; CDR3aa: CASSQAGVSYNEQFF; CDR3nt: TGTGCCAGCAGCCAAGCGGGAGTGAGTTACAATGAGCAGTTCTTC
abundance: NA; d_gene: NA; v_gene: TRBV5-1; j_gene: TRBJ2-3; CDR3aa: CASSLRARGEADTQYF; CDR3nt: TGCGCCAGCAGCTTGAGAGCCAGGGGAGAGGCAGATACGCAGTATTTT
abundance: NA; d_gene: TRBD2; v_gene: TRBV28; j_gene: TRBJ2-7; CDR3aa: CASSVPPRLADRYEQYF; CDR3nt: TGTGCCAGCAGTGTACCTCCCCGACTAGCGGACCGTTACGAGCAGTACTTC
abundance: NA; d_gene: NA; v_gene: TRBV6-4; j_gene: TRBJ1-4; CDR3aa: CASTLDKTLTNEKLFF; CDR3nt: TGTGCCAGCACCCTGGACAAGACCTTAACTAATGAAAAACTGTTTTTT
abundance: NA; d_gene: TRBD1; v_gene: TRBV29-1; j_gene: TRBJ1-2; CDR3aa: CSVGQRGGYTF; CDR3nt: TGCAGCGTGGGACAGAGGGGCGGCTACACCTTC
abundance: NA; d_gene: NA; v_gene: TRBV15; j_gene: TRBJ1-1; CDR3aa: CATSRDSTTEAFF; CDR3nt: TGTGCCACCAGCAGAGATTCTACCACTGAAGCTTTCTTT
abundance: NA; d_gene: NA; v_gene: TRBV30; j_gene: TRBJ2-7; CDR3aa: CAWSEQAPDYEQYF; CDR3nt: TGTGCCTGGAGTGAACAGGCGCCTGACTACGAGCAGTACTTC
abundance: NA; d_gene: TRBD1; v_gene: TRBV28; j_gene: TRBJ2-1; CDR3aa: CASRKKPDREVVNEQFF; CDR3nt: TGTGCCAGCAGGAAAAAACCCGACAGGGAAGTGGTAAATGAGCAGTTCTTC
abundance: once; d_gene: NA; v_gene: TRBV29-1; j_gene: TRBJ1-3; CDR3aa: CSFLHTGNKGNTIYF; CDR3nt: TGCAGCTTTTTACACACAGGGAATAAGGGAAACACCATATATTTT
abundance: NA; d_gene: TRBD2; v_gene: TRBV10-3; j_gene: TRBJ2-3; CDR3aa: CATLGLATDTQYF; CDR3nt: TGTGCCACGCTTGGACTAGCAACAGATACGCAGTATTTT
abundance: NA; d_gene: NA; v_gene: TRBV6-4; j_gene: TRBJ2-2; CDR3aa: CASSDSRRGPGELFF; CDR3nt: TGTGCCAGCAGTGACTCTCGACGCGGGCCCGGGGAGCTGTTTTTT
abundance: NA; d_gene: NA; v_gene: TRBV28; j_gene: TRBJ2-7; CDR3aa: CASSNTGEQYF; CDR3nt: TGTGCCAGCAGTAACACGGGAGAGCAGTACTTC
abundance: NA; d_gene: NA; v_gene: TRBV12-5; j_gene: TRBJ1-2; CDR3aa: CASGLVRVTGYTF; CDR3nt: TGTGCTAGTGGTTTGGTCAGGGTGACGGGCTACACCTTC
abundance: NA; d_gene: NA; v_gene: TRBV28; j_gene: TRBJ1-6; CDR3aa: CASSPDAYREDSYNSPLHF; CDR3nt: TGTGCCAGCAGCCCCGACGCCTACAGGGAAGACTCCTATAATTCACCCCTCCACTTT
abundance: NA; d_gene: NA; v_gene: TRBV28; j_gene: TRBJ2-1; CDR3aa: CASSSFLAGPYNEQFF; CDR3nt: TGTGCCAGCAGTTCATTCTTGGCAGGGCCCTACAATGAGCAGTTCTTC